This T cell receptor (beta chain) is from a study of patients and donors after allogeneic stem cell transplantation. TCRdb recomputed calls from the RT-PCR reads with MiXCR, one row per CDR3 protein. The data show under 95,000 distinct CDR3 sequences, roughly 5.1% seen once. The CDR3 spans 14 residues. The ends were cut back, 4 bases at V and 3 bases at J, with 13 bases in the middle. Germline values: CDR1 SGHRS, CDR2 YFSETQ. This clonotype has ten or more counts. The chain uses TRBV5-1 and TRBJ2-5, with a tentative D call TRBD1 (8 bases). The sequencing input was blood, either unsorted or a sorted T cell fraction (not recorded which). This receptor was identified in a human donor who was either an allogeneic HSCT recipient or a stem cell or donor lymphocyte infusion donor (not recorded which). It is not recorded whose cells these are; they may come from a transplant donor. CDR3 in amino acids: CASSPQGGKETQYF. The CDR3 nucleotides read TGCGCCAGCAGCCCACAGGGGGGGAAAGAGACCCAGTACTTC.